Presented here are 28 T cell receptor beta chains from one specimen sequenced in a study of shared clonotypes between healthy human individuals. Naive CD8 cells were CD45RO-negative, positively selected for CCR7, excluding terminally differentiated effector memory CD45RA+ cells. Clones were sequenced by immunoSEQ multiplex PCR, and TCRdb holds only the in-frame ones, with some missing. The sample shows some 1,900,000 clones, just under 95% of them seen only once. The sequenced material came from naive CD8+ T cells sorted from blood. The receptors come from a man aged 18 to 29 in good health.

This clone was seen once. This chain links TRBV6-5 with TRBJ1-1; weak D call: TRBD1 (6 bases). CDR1 and CDR2 (germline): MNHEY, SVGAGI. The CDR3 sequence is 13 residues long. Trimming took 6 bases from V and 5 from J, leaving 13 bases between them. The CDR3 DNA follows: TGTGCCAGCAGCCTTGGACAGAAGACTGAAGCTTTCTTT. Amino acids: CASSLGQKTEAFF.

The rearrangement links TRBV27 to TRBJ2-3, with D tentatively TRBD1 or TRBD2 (6 bases each). CDR1 is MNHEY and CDR2 is SMNVEV in the germline V gene (reference sequence). Between the trimmed V and J ends, which lost 2 bases and 0 bases, there was a span of 12 bases. The length of the CDR3 is 16 residues. CDR3 sequence reads: CASSLGPGASTDTQYF. The CDR3 coding sequence is TGTGCCAGCAGTTTAGGTCCGGGGGCTAGCACAGATACGCAGTATTTT.

The chain employs TRBV27 and TRBJ2-1; 7 positions agree with TRBD1. V shed 2 bases, J shed 3 bases, and the junction held 7 bases outside the gene matches. Germline CDR1 reads MNHEY; CDR2 reads SMNVEV (reference sequence). The CDR3 is made up of 16 amino acids. The DNA for the CDR3 is TGTGCCAGCAGTTTAGGGGCCGGGACAGACTACAATGAGCAGTTCTTC. Protein: CASSLGAGTDYNEQFF.

The chain has TRBV28 and TRBJ1-5; D not resolved. The CDR3 extends over 15 amino acids. The V end lost 6 bases, the J end lost 2 bases, and 14 bases lay between the germline ends. Germline values: CDR1 MDHEN, CDR2 SYDVKM. CDR3: CASSNNGLGNQPQHF. CDR3 DNA sequence: TGTGCCAGCAGCAACAATGGACTAGGCAATCAGCCCCAGCATTTT.

This chain connects TRBV7-9 to TRBJ1-6; D is undetermined. The CDR3 consists of 16 residues. The ends were cut back, 2 bases at V and 5 bases at J, with 13 bases in the middle. CDR1 and CDR2 (germline): SEHNR, FQNEAQ (reference sequence). CDR3 sequence reads: CASSLFLGTDNSPLHF. CDR3 nucleotide sequence: TGTGCCAGCAGCTTATTTCTGGGAACAGATAATTCACCCCTCCACTTT.

V gene TRBV9 combines with J gene TRBJ2-7; D gene unclear. The germline V and J ends were trimmed by 3 bases and 2 bases, with 9 bases remaining between them. The CDR3 sequence is 13 residues long. The germline V gene encodes CDR1 SGDLS and CDR2 YYNGEE. The DNA for the CDR3 is TGTGCCAGCAGCGAGGCAGATACCTACGAGCAGTACTTC. Translated: CASSEADTYEQYF.

V gene TRBV6-5 combines with J gene TRBJ2-1; the D is unclear. The CDR3 runs to 13 residues. The germline gives CDR1 MNHEY, CDR2 SVGAGI. V was pared by 2 bases and J by 6 bases, with 8 bases between. Written as DNA, the CDR3 is TGTGCCAGCAGTTACCAACTAACCAATGAGCAGTTCTTC. Translating gives CASSYQLTNEQFF.

The chain employs TRBV7-9 and TRBJ2-1; TRBD1 might be the D (6 bases). Trimming pared 5 bases from V and 5 bases from J, leaving 19 bases between. The CDR3 consists of 16 residues. The germline CDR1 and CDR2 sequences are SEHNR and FQNEAQ (reference sequence). CDR3 nucleotides: TGTGCCAGCAGCCTCCCGGGAACAGGGATACACAATGAGCAGTTCTTC. This encodes CASSLPGTGIHNEQFF.

Points on this clone: The sample holds other DNA sequences that translate to the same CDR3. V gene TRBV6-6 combines with J gene TRBJ1-5; weak D call: TRBD1 (5 bases). Germline V gene lookup returns CDR1 MNHNY and CDR2 SVGAGI (reference sequence). V was shortened by 6 bases and J by 4 bases, with 10 bases between the two germline ends. The CDR3 has 13 residues. Here the CDR3 reads CASRPGPNQPQHF. As DNA, the CDR3 is TGTGCCAGCAGGCCGGGACCGAATCAGCCCCAGCATTTT.

The gene calls are TRBV30 and TRBJ2-1; 8 nucleotides agree with TRBD2. The CDR3 is 14 amino acids. CDR1 and CDR2 (germline): GTSNPN, SVGIG (reference sequence). The ends lost 0 bases at V and 8 bases at J; junction bases unmatched: 6. The CDR3 loop reads CAWSVTGGWDEQFF. The CDR3 DNA is TGTGCCTGGAGTGTAACGGGAGGGTGGGATGAGCAGTTCTTC.

The chain joins TRBV6-6 to TRBJ1-2; 7 nucleotides line up with TRBD1. Germline assignment: CDR1 MNHNY and CDR2 SVGAGI (reference sequence). The CDR3 spans 13 residues. The junction had 4 bases not matched to a gene; V was cut back by 6 bases and J by 3 bases. CDR3 in amino acids: CASRIQGDYGYTF. The CDR3 DNA is TGTGCCAGCAGAATTCAGGGGGACTATGGCTACACCTTC.

The V and J genes are TRBV4-1 and TRBJ1-1; D remains ambiguous. CDR3 size: 16 residues. V lost 0 bases to trimming and J lost 1 base, with 12 bases between them. In germline, CDR1 is MGHRA, CDR2 YSYEKL. As DNA, the CDR3 is TGCGCCAGCAGCCAAGATCCTCTGCCGGGGAACACTGAAGCTTTCTTT. It specifies CASSQDPLPGNTEAFF.

V and J are TRBV27 and TRBJ2-7, with 11 bases matching TRBD1. Germline lookup yields CDR1 MNHEY and CDR2 SMNVEV (reference sequence). J lost 2 bases, V lost 6 bases, and 9 bases had no gene match. The CDR3 covers 16 residues. CDR3 sequence (DNA): TGTGCCAGCAGCCCCTTGGGGACAGGGGGTACCTACGAGCAGTACTTC. The encoded protein is CASSPLGTGGTYEQYF.

In this sample, this clone turned up once. The chain is built from TRBV27 and TRBJ1-1; D uncertain. CDR1 and CDR2 from the germline V gene are MNHEY and SMNVEV (reference sequence). Trimming took 2 bases from V and 2 from J, leaving 12 bases between them. This CDR3 region has 15 residues. CDR3 nucleotides: TGTGCCAGCAGTTTAGAATACGGGTTTAACACTGAAGCTTTCTTT. Translation gives CASSLEYGFNTEAFF.

In DNA form, the CDR3 reads TGTGCCAGCAGCTTCGACTTTCCCACTGAAGCTTTCTTT. This sequence encodes CASSFDFPTEAFF. The V and J genes are TRBV11-2 and TRBJ1-1; D is unclear. The CDR3 runs 13 residues. The germline V and J ends were trimmed by 3 bases and 4 bases, with 9 bases remaining between them. Germline lookup yields CDR1 SGHAT and CDR2 FQNNGV.

The rearrangement links TRBV19 to TRBJ1-1; D not resolved. Trimming took off 1 base at V and 0 bases at J, with 9 bases between the two ends. This CDR3 is built from 15 residues. Germline V gene data show CDR1 as LNHDA and CDR2 as SQIVND (reference sequence). CDR3 DNA sequence: TGTGCCAGTAGTATAGTTGGGGTCCTGAACACTGAAGCTTTCTTT. Encoded protein: CASSIVGVLNTEAFF.

This sequence joins TRBV27 and TRBJ2-1; perhaps D is TRBD1 or TRBD2 (5 bases each). Germline CDR1 is MNHEY and CDR2 is SMNVEV (reference sequence). The V end lost 4 bases, the J end lost 6 bases, and 22 bases lay between the germline ends. There are 17 residues in the CDR3. The CDR3 DNA reads as TGTGCCAGCAGTTCAAAATACGTGGGGGTTTTCCTCAATGAGCAGTTCTTC. This gives the protein CASSSKYVGVFLNEQFF.

V is TRBV15 and J is TRBJ2-7; TRBD1 agrees at 7 bases. The V segment lost 0 bases and the J segment 6 bases; nucleotides outside the gene matches: 2. CDR3 length: 13 residues. Germline CDR1 reads LNHNV; CDR2 reads YYDKDF (reference sequence). The CDR3 is CATSREGGGEQYF. Written as DNA, the CDR3 is TGTGCCACCAGCAGAGAAGGGGGCGGCGAGCAGTACTTC.

The rearrangement links TRBV11-1 to TRBJ1-2; TRBD1 is a possible D gene (6 bases). Germline V gives CDR1 SGHAT, CDR2 FQDESV (reference sequence). Trimming removed 5 bases from V and 4 bases from J, with 11 bases in between. The CDR3 is made up of 13 amino acids. CDR3 amino acids: CASSPGTIYGYTF. The CDR3 bases are TGTGCCAGCAGCCCGGGGACAATCTATGGCTACACCTTC.

The V gene is TRBV7-8, the J gene TRBJ2-5; D unresolved. The CDR3 has 13 residues. Germline V gives CDR1 SGHVS, CDR2 FQNEAQ. Trimming removed 5 bases from V and 5 bases from J, with 12 bases in between. As DNA, the CDR3 is TGTGCCAGCAGCCTAACTAACTTCGAGACCCAGTACTTC. Translation gives CASSLTNFETQYF.

This chain connects TRBV13 to TRBJ2-7; 8 bases fit TRBD2. The J segment lost 2 bases and the V segment lost 3 bases, leaving 3 bases of the junction unmatched. Per the germline V gene, CDR1 is PRHDT and CDR2 is FYEKMQ (reference sequence). The CDR3 spans 14 residues. CDR3 bases: TGTGCCAGCAGCTTGGGCGGGGGGACCTACGAGCAGTACTTC. Protein: CASSLGGGTYEQYF.

The CDR3 nucleotides are TGTGCCAGCAGCGCCGGGACAGTGCGGGACCAGTACTTC. Translating it yields CASSAGTVRDQYF. The V call is TRBV9, the J call TRBJ2-5, with D possibly matching TRBD1 (7 bases). CDR1 SGDLS and CDR2 YYNGEE come from the germline V gene. CDR3 length: 13 residues. V was trimmed by 3 bases and J by 10 bases, leaving 16 bases between them. Full variable domain (remainder filled in from reference TRBV9 and TRBJ2-5): DSGVTQTPKHLITATGQRVTLRCSPRSGDLSVYWYQQSLDQGLQFLIQYYNGEERAKGNILERFSAQQFPDLHSELNLSSLELGDSALYFCASSAGTVRDQYFGPGTRLLVL.

J is TRBJ2-4 and V is TRBV28; the D gene is possibly TRBD1 (5 bases). From germline, CDR1 is MDHEN and CDR2 SYDVKM. V lost 3 bases and J 0 bases, leaving 15 bases between the germline ends. The CDR3 loop spans 17 amino acids. CDR3 coding DNA: TGTGCCAGCAGTTTCGCAGGGTCTGAGCTAGCCAAAAACATTCAGTACTTC. This encodes CASSFAGSELAKNIQYF. The whole variable domain, remainder taken from reference TRBV28 and TRBJ2-4, is DVKVTQSSRYLVKRTGEKVFLECVQDMDHENMFWYRQDPGLGLRLIYFSYDVKMKEKGDIPEGYSVSREKKERFSLILESASTNQTSMYLCASSFAGSELAKNIQYFGAGTRLSVL.

The J gene is TRBJ1-1, the V gene TRBV14; perhaps TRBD1 as D (5 bases). Germline lookup yields CDR1 SGHDN and CDR2 FVKESK. CDR3 length: 13 amino acids. Trimming removed 4 bases from V and 8 bases from J, with 14 bases in between. The CDR3 spells CASSPLSDIEAFF. The CDR3 DNA reads TGTGCCAGCAGCCCTCTCTCGGACATCGAAGCTTTCTTT. Filled out from reference TRBV14 and TRBJ1-1, the complete variable domain reads EAGVTQFPSHSVIEKGQTVTLRCDPISGHDNLYWYRRVMGKEIKFLLHFVKESKQDESGMPNNRFLAERTGGTYSTLKVQPAELEDSGVYFCASSPLSDIEAFFGQGTRLTVV.

This sequence joins TRBV27 and TRBJ2-7; 10 nucleotides match TRBD1. Trimming took 2 bases from V and 3 from J; bases not matched to a gene: 4. Germline V gives CDR1 MNHEY, CDR2 SMNVEV (reference sequence). There are 15 residues in the CDR3. The CDR3 protein is CASSLGQGGIYEQYF. The CDR3 DNA sequence: TGTGCCAGCAGTTTAGGACAGGGGGGTATCTACGAGCAGTACTTC.

The V and J genes are TRBV6-6 and TRBJ2-7, with TRBD1 matching 9 bases. V lost 4 bases to trimming and J lost 7 bases; unmatched junction nucleotides: 11. This CDR3 spans 15 amino acids. Germline lookup yields CDR1 MNHNY and CDR2 SVGAGI (reference sequence). The CDR3 DNA sequence: TGTGCCAGCAGTTTCTCGGACAGGGGATTTGGGGAGCAGTACTTC. Protein: CASSFSDRGFGEQYF.

This chain uses TRBV28 with TRBJ1-6; 9 bases match TRBD1. Germline loops: CDR1 MDHEN, CDR2 SYDVKM. The CDR3 spans 14 residues. After removal of 7 bases from V and 4 bases from J, the junction contained 2 bases not matched to a gene. The CDR3 DNA follows: TGTGCCAGCACCGGGACAGGGTATAATTCACCCCTCCACTTT. Amino acid sequence: CASTGTGYNSPLHF.

V is TRBV19 and J is TRBJ2-5; a possible D gene is TRBD2 (5 bases). The CDR3 totals 14 residues. Deletions cut 5 bases from V and 5 bases from J, with 15 bases between. Germline V CDR1 and CDR2: LNHDA, SQIVND (reference sequence). The CDR3 coding sequence is TGTGCCAGTAGTTTCGGGATGCCTGGGGAGACCCAGTACTTC. Translating gives CASSFGMPGETQYF.